Shown below are 21 T cell receptor beta chains from a single sample sequenced in a study of blood T cell repertoires in COVID-19. Sequenced by immunoSEQ multiplex PCR; TCRdb stores in-frame clones only, minus some. The sample lists about 39,000 clones; 94% were seen once. Material: peripheral blood. The source is a human donor with active COVID-19. The donor label of this sample is uncertain.

V is TRBV4-1 and J is TRBJ1-2; no reliable D call. CDR3 size: 16 residues. V gave up 1 base and J gave up 3 bases, with 15 bases separating them. Germline V gene data show CDR1 as MGHRA and CDR2 as YSYEKL. Here the CDR3 DNA reads TGCGCCAGCAGCCAAGTTGGGAGGAGGGCAGACTATGGCTACACCTTC. Translating gives CASSQVGRRADYGYTF.

The chain has TRBV10-3 and TRBJ2-6, with 8 bases identical to TRBD2. The germline V gene has CDR1 ENHRY and CDR2 SYGVKD. J was trimmed by 0 bases and V by 2 bases; bases with no gene match: 12. The CDR3 covers 20 residues. CDR3 sequence: CAISEPSREGFSSGANVLTF. CDR3 coding DNA: TGTGCCATCAGTGAGCCCTCACGGGAGGGGTTTAGCTCTGGGGCCAACGTCCTGACTTTC.

This chain connects TRBV18 to TRBJ1-1; the D gene is possibly TRBD1 (5 bases). Germline V CDR1 and CDR2: KGHSH, LQKENI. The CDR3 extends over 14 amino acids. Trimming shortened V by 0 bases and J by 1 base, and 6 bases separated the two germline ends. CDR3 DNA: TGTGCCAGCTCACCACCAGGGGCGAACACTGAAGCTTTCTTT. Translated: CASSPPGANTEAFF.

CDR3 amino acids: CASSIGRRGNQPQHF. In nucleotides, the CDR3 is TGTGCCAGTAGTATAGGCAGGAGGGGCAATCAGCCCCAGCATTTT. The rearrangement uses TRBV19 and TRBJ1-5; no reliable D call. V gave up 1 base and J gave up 2 bases, with 9 bases separating them. CDR3 size: 15 residues. Germline lookup yields CDR1 LNHDA and CDR2 SQIVND (reference sequence).

The DNA for the CDR3 is TGTGCCAGCAGCCCTCGACTAGCGGGAACAGAGACCCAGTACTTC. Translation gives CASSPRLAGTETQYF. The chain carries TRBV28 and TRBJ2-5; 11 bases fit TRBD2. J was trimmed by 4 bases and V by 6 bases; bases with no gene match: 7. CDR1 is MDHEN and CDR2 is SYDVKM in the germline V gene. This CDR3 region has 15 residues.

CDR3 coding DNA: TGTGCCAGCAGTGAACTCCCGACTAGCTTGTACGAGCAGTACTTC. It is translated as CASSELPTSLYEQYF. V and J are TRBV2 and TRBJ2-7; TRBD2 agrees at 7 bases. CDR1 SNHLY and CDR2 FYNNEI come from the germline V gene. The CDR3 is 15 residues long. V lost 2 bases and J lost 4; bases outside the gene matches: 8.

The chain joins TRBV11-2 to TRBJ2-7; perhaps TRBD1 as D (6 bases). Germline values: CDR1 SGHAT, CDR2 FQNNGV. The CDR3 length is 15 residues. V gave up 0 bases and J gave up 5 bases, with 14 bases separating them. In DNA, the CDR3 is TGTGCCAGCAGCTTAGACTCAGGGGACCGACACGAGCAGTACTTC. It translates to CASSLDSGDRHEQYF.

V usage is TRBV6-5 and J usage is TRBJ2-3, with 7 bases identical to TRBD1. This CDR3 is built from 15 residues. Trimming took 6 bases from V and 1 from J; bases not matched to a gene: 7. Germline V gene sequence: CDR1 MNHEY, CDR2 SVGAGI. Here the CDR3 DNA reads TGTGCCAGCAGGCAGACAGGGTCGGGCACAGATACGCAGTATTTT. Protein sequence: CASRQTGSGTDTQYF.

This clone was recorded once. The V and J genes are TRBV27 and TRBJ1-5; D remains ambiguous. V was shortened by 3 bases and J by 2 bases, with 11 bases between the two germline ends. The CDR3 is made up of 15 amino acids. The germline gives CDR1 MNHEY, CDR2 SMNVEV (reference sequence). CDR3 region: CASSFTVKGNQPQHF. In nucleotides, the CDR3 is TGTGCCAGCAGTTTTACGGTGAAAGGCAATCAGCCCCAGCATTTT.

As for this clone: Other DNA variants within this sample encode the same CDR3. The chain has TRBV11-2 and TRBJ1-1; perhaps TRBD1 as D (5 bases). V lost 0 bases, J lost 4 bases, and 6 bases lay in between. This CDR3 has 13 residues. The germline gives CDR1 SGHAT, CDR2 FQNNGV. The CDR3 nucleotides read TGTGCCAGCAGCTTAGATAGGGGCACTGAAGCTTTCTTT. This translates into CASSLDRGTEAFF.

This rearrangement joins TRBV5-1 to TRBJ1-6; TRBD1 aligns across 7 bases. This CDR3 region has 14 residues. The germline V gene has CDR1 SGHRS and CDR2 YFSETQ. After removal of 4 bases from V and 9 bases from J, the junction contained 7 bases not matched to a gene. The CDR3 region is CASSPGQVGSPLHF. The CDR3 region has the DNA TGCGCCAGCAGCCCCGGACAGGTGGGTTCACCCCTCCACTTT.

The chain carries TRBV9 and TRBJ2-1; the D is unclear. Germline V lookup: CDR1 SGDLS, CDR2 YYNGEE. The CDR3 loop spans 14 amino acids. V was shortened by 2 bases and J by 5 bases, with 11 bases between the two germline ends. CDR3 DNA sequence: TGTGCCAGCAGCGTTCTGTCGCGGAACAATGAGCAGTTCTTC. Amino acid sequence: CASSVLSRNNEQFF.

In this sample, this clone turned up once. The J gene is TRBJ2-1, the V gene TRBV6-2 or TRBV6-3; 11 bases line up with TRBD2. The germline gives CDR1 MNHEY, CDR2 SVGEGT. V trimming: 6 bases; J trimming: 3 bases; junction bases outside the gene matches: 4. This CDR3 is built from 15 residues. As DNA, the CDR3 is TGTGCCAGCAGCCCTACTAGCGGGAGCTACAATGAGCAGTTCTTC. Translated, it gives CASSPTSGSYNEQFF.

The V gene is TRBV6-5, the J gene TRBJ1-6; weak D call: TRBD1 (5 bases). V lost 8 bases, J lost 4 bases, and 15 bases lay in between. The CDR3 runs to 15 residues. CDR1 MNHEY and CDR2 SVGAGI come from the germline V gene. The CDR3 sequence: CASLKGNFYNSPLHF. The CDR3 bases are TGTGCCAGCCTAAAGGGGAACTTTTATAATTCACCCCTCCACTTT.

V usage is TRBV7-2 and J usage is TRBJ2-1; D not resolved. CDR3 length equals 13 residues. Germline V lookup: CDR1 SGHTA, CDR2 FQGNSA. V lost 3 bases and J lost 5, with 8 bases in between. CDR3 in DNA: TGTGCCAGCAGCTTTGGTCCTAACAATGAGCAGTTCTTC. Translated: CASSFGPNNEQFF.

The V and J genes are TRBV7-6 and TRBJ2-7; TRBD2 might be the D (5 bases). Germline CDR1 is SGHVS and CDR2 is FNYEAQ. V was shortened by 5 bases and J by 0 bases, with 14 bases between the two germline ends. The CDR3 runs to 15 residues. The CDR3 is CASSPTASNSYEQYF. DNA of the CDR3: TGTGCCAGCAGCCCCACGGCTAGCAACTCCTACGAGCAGTACTTC.

The rearrangement uses TRBV5-6 and TRBJ1-6; no reliable D call. The CDR3 has 15 residues. The germline CDR1 and CDR2 sequences are SGHDT and YYEEEE. Trimming took 3 bases from V and 9 from J, leaving 16 bases between them. As DNA, the CDR3 is TGTGCCAGCAGCTCCCTTGGAGCGGGAAGTTCACCCCTCCACTTT. Protein product: CASSSLGAGSSPLHF.

This chain connects TRBV11-2 to TRBJ2-1, with TRBD2 matching over 8 bases. Per the germline V gene, CDR1 is SGHAT and CDR2 is FQNNGV. V dropped 1 base and J dropped 6; count of bases not matched to a gene: 14. CDR3 length: 18 residues. CDR3 coding DNA: TGTGCCAGCAGCTTAGGGGCCTCCAGCGGGAGTTGGCGCAATGAGCAGTTCTTC. It is translated as CASSLGASSGSWRNEQFF. The full variable domain, with the rest looked up from reference TRBV11-2 and TRBJ2-1, is EAGVAQSPRYKIIEKRQSVAFWCNPISGHATLYWYQQILGQGPKLLIQFQNNGVVDDSQLPKDRFSAERLKGVDSTLKIQPAKLEDSAVYLCASSLGASSGSWRNEQFFGPGTRLTVL.

This clone was counted once. This sequence joins TRBV21-1 and TRBJ2-7; the table assigns TRBD2, which was not confirmed against the DNA. TRBV21-1 is labeled a pseudogene. The CDR3 has 18 amino acids. The CDR3 DNA reads as TGTGCCAGCAGCAAAGGCGCCCGACTGGCCGGAACCTACTACGAGCAGTACTTC. This sequence encodes CASSKGARLAGTYYEQYF.

The genes are TRBV9 and TRBJ2-3; D remains unclear. V was pared by 4 bases and J by 3 bases, with 6 bases between. The germline CDR1 and CDR2 sequences are SGDLS and YYNGEE. The length of the CDR3 is 12 residues. The DNA for the CDR3 is TGTGCCAGCAGCCGAGAAACAGATACGCAGTATTTT. Translating gives CASSRETDTQYF.

The chain's CDR3 is CASSSRGHSETQYF. CDR3 in DNA: TGCGCCAGCAGCTCCCGGGGACACTCAGAGACCCAGTACTTC. The V gene is TRBV5-1, the J gene TRBJ2-5, with a weak D call TRBD1 (6 bases). The CDR3 extends over 14 amino acids. V shed 3 bases and J shed 4 bases, with 13 bases lying between them. Looked up from germline, CDR1 is SGHRS and CDR2 is YFSETQ.